This TCR beta chain is from a study of blood T cell repertoires in COVID-19. For the study at large: PBMCs, B-cell-depleted T cells, or T cells were the source of the cDNA or gDNA that made up the material.

V gave up 4 bases and J gave up 1 base, with 26 bases separating them. CDR3 length equals 21 residues. Germline CDR1 SGHVS, CDR2 FQNEAQ. In the original analysis: Reference gene primer amplification gave estimated nucleated cell counts. Generated by immunoSEQ multiplex PCR, the TCRdb table keeps only in-frame clones and is missing some. V and J calls and clone size are given by that table; D and trimming were obtained from the DNA. The table shows 280,000 or so clones, with approximately 85% occurring only once. Cohorts were based on clinical histories the participants reported. Cohort 3 donors were reported recovered after two negative PCRs, clearance, or symptom resolution.

The V call is TRBV7-8, the J call TRBJ2-6, with D possibly being TRBD2 (9 bases). Material: PBMCs or T cells enriched from blood (not recorded which). This sequence originates from a young man who had recovered from COVID-19. The CDR3 protein is CASSSAGGRGRILSGANVLTF. The CDR3 region has the DNA TGTGCCAGCAGCTCAGCGGGGGGCAGGGGGCGGATTCTGTCTGGGGCCAACGTCCTGACTTTC.